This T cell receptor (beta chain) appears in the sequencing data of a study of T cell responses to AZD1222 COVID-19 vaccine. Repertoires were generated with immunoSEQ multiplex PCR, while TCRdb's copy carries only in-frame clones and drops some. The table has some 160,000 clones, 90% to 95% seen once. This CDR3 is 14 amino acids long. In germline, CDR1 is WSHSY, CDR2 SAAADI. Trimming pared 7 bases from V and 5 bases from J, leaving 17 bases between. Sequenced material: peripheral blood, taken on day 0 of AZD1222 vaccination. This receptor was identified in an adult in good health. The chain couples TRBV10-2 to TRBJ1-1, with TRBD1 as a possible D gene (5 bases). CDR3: CASTPAAGETEAFF. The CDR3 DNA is TGCGCCAGCACTCCGGCCGCGGGGGAGACTGAAGCTTTCTTT.